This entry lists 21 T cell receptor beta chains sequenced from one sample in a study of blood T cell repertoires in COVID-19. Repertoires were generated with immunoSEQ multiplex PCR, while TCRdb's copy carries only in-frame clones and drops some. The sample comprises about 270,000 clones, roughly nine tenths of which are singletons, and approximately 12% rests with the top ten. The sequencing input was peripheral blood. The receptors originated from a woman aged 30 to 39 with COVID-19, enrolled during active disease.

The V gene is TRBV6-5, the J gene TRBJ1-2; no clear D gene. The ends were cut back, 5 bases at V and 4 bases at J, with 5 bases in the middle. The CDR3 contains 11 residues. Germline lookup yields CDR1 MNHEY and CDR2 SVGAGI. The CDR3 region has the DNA TGTGCCAGCAGTAACACCTATGGCTACACCTTC. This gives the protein CASSNTYGYTF.

The CDR3 is CASSPRVAGGNEQYF. In nucleotides, the CDR3 is TGTGCCAGCTCTCCCCGGGTAGCGGGGGGGAACGAGCAGTACTTC. The chain carries TRBV18 and TRBJ2-7; TRBD2 matches at 11 bases. Germline CDR1 is KGHSH and CDR2 is LQKENI. The CDR3 extends over 15 amino acids. V was clipped by 6 bases and J by 5 bases; unmatched bases: 9. The full variable domain, rest sourced from reference TRBV18 and TRBJ2-7, is NAGVMQNPRHLVRRRGQEARLRCSPMKGHSHVYWYRQLPEEGLKFMVYLQKENIIDESGMPKERFSAEFPKEGPSILRIQQVVRGDSAAYFCASSPRVAGGNEQYFGPGTRLTVT.

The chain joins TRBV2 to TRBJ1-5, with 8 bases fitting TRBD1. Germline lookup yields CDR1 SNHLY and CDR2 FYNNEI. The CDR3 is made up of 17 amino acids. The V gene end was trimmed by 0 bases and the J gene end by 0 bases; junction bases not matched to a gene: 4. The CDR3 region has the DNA TGTGCCAGCAGTGAAGCAAGGACAGGGCTTAGCAATCAGCCCCAGCATTTT. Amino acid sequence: CASSEARTGLSNQPQHF.

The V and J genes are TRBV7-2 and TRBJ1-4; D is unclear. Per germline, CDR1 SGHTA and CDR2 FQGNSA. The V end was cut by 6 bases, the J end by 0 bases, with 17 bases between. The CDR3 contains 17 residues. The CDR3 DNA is TGTGCCAGCAGTTCAGTAACTACCATACCAACTAATGAAAAACTGTTTTTT. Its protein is CASSSVTTIPTNEKLFF. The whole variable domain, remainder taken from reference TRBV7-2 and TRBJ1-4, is GAGVSQSPSNKVTEKGKDVELRCDPISGHTALYWYRQSLGQGLEFLIYFQGNSAPDKSGLPSDRFSAERTGGSVSTLTIQRTQQEDSAVYLCASSSVTTIPTNEKLFFGSGTQLSVL.

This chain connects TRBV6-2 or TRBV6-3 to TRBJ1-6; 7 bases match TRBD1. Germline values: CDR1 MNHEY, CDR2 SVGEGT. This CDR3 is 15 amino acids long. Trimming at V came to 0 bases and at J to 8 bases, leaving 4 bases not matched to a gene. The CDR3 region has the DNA TGTGCCAGCAGTTACTCCCAAGGGGGCTATTCACCCCTCCACTTT. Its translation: CASSYSQGGYSPLHF.

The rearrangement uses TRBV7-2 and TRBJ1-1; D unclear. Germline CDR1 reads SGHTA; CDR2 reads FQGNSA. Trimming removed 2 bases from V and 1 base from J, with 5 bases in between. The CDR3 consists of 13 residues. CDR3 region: CASSLIRNTEAFF. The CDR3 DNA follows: TGTGCCAGCAGCTTAATCCGGAACACTGAAGCTTTCTTT. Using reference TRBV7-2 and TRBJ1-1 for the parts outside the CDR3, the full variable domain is GAGVSQSPSNKVTEKGKDVELRCDPISGHTALYWYRQSLGQGLEFLIYFQGNSAPDKSGLPSDRFSAERTGGSVSTLTIQRTQQEDSAVYLCASSLIRNTEAFFGQGTRLTVV.

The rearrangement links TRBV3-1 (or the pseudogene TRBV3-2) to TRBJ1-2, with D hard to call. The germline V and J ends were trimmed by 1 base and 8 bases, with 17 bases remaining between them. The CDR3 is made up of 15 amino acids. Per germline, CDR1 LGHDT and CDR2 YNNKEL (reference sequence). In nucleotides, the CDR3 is TGTGCCAGCAGCCAAGGTGTGGGAGGTCCTTGGGGCTACACCTTC. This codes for CASSQGVGGPWGYTF.

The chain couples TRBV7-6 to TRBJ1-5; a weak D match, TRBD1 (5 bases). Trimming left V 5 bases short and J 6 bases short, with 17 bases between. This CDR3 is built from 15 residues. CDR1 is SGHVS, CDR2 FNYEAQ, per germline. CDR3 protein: CASSPILGTVQPQHF. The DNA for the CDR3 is TGTGCCAGCAGCCCAATTTTGGGGACTGTTCAGCCCCAGCATTTT.

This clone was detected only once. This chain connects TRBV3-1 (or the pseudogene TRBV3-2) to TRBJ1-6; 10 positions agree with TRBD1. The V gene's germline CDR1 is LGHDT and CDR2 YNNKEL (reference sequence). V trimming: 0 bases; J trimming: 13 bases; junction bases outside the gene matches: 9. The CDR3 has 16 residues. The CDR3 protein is CASSQESGTGAVPLHF. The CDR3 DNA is TGTGCCAGCAGCCAAGAATCGGGGACAGGGGCGGTCCCCCTCCACTTT.

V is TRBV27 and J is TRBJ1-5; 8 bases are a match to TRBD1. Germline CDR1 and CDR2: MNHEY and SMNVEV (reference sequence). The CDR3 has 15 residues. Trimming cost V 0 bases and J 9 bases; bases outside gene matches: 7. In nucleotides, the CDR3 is TGTGCCAGCAGTTTATCGGCGACAGGGACAGGGCCCCAGCATTTT. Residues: CASSLSATGTGPQHF.

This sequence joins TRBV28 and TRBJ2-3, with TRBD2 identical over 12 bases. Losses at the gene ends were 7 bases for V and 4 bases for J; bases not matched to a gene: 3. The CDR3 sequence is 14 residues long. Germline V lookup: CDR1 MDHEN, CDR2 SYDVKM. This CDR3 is CASKTSGGSDTQYF. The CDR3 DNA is TGTGCCAGCAAGACTAGCGGGGGCTCAGATACGCAGTATTTT.

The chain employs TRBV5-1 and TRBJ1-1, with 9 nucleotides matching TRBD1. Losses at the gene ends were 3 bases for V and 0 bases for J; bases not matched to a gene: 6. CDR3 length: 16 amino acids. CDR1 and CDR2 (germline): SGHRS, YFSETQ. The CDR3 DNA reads TGCGCCAGCAGCTACGGACAGGGGAAATTGAACACTGAAGCTTTCTTT. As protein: CASSYGQGKLNTEAFF.

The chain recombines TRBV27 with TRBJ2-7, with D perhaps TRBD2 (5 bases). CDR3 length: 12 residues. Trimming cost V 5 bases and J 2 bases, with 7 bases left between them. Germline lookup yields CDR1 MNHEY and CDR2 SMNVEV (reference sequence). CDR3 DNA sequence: TGTGCCAGCAGTCCGGGGACCTACGAGCAGTACTTC. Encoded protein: CASSPGTYEQYF.

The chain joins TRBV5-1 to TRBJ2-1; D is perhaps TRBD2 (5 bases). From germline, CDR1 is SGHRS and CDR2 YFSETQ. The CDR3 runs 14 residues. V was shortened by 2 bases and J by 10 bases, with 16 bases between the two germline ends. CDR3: CASSFLTGRGEQFF. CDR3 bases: TGCGCCAGCAGCTTCCTGACGGGAAGAGGCGAGCAGTTCTTC.

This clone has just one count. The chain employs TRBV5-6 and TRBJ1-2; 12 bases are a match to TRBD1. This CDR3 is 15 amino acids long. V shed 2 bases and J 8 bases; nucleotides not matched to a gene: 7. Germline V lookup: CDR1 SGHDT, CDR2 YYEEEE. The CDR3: CASSFGTGGAGGYTF. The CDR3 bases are TGTGCCAGCAGCTTCGGGACAGGGGGCGCGGGAGGCTACACCTTC.

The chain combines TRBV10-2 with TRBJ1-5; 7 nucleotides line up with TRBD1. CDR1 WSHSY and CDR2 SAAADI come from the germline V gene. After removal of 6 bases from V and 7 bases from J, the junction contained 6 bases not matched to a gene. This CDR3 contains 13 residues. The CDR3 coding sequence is TGCGCCAGCAGCGAGACAGGGAAACAGCCCCAGCATTTT. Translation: CASSETGKQPQHF.

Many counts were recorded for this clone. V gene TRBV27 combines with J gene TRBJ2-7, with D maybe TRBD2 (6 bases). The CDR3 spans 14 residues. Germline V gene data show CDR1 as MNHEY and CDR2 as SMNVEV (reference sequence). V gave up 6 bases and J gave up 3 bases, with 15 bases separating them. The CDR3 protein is CASSLRTTHYEQYF. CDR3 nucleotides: TGTGCCAGCAGCCTACGGACTACGCACTACGAGCAGTACTTC.

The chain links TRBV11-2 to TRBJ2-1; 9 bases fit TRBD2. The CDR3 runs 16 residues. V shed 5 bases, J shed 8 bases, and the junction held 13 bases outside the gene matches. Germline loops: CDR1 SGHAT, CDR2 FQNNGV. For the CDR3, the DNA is TGTGCCAGCAGCCGCCCCCCAAGCGGGGGGTTCGATGAGCAGTTCTTC. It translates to CASSRPPSGGFDEQFF.

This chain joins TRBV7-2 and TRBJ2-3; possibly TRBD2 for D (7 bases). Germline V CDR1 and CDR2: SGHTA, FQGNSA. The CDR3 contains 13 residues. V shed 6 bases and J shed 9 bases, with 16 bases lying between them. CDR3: CASSGGGPGTQYF. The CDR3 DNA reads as TGTGCCAGCAGTGGGGGGGGCCCAGGGACGCAGTATTTT.

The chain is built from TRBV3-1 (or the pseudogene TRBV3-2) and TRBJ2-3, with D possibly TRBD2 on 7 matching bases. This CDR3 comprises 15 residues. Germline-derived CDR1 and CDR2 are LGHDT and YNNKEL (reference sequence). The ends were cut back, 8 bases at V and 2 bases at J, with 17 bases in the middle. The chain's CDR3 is CASCGGGESTDTQYF. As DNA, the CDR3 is TGTGCCAGCTGCGGAGGGGGGGAATCCACAGATACGCAGTATTTT.

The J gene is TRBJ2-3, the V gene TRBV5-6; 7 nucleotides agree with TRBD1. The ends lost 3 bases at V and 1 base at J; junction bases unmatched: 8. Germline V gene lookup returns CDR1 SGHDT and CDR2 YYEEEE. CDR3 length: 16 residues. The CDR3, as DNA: TGTGCCAGCAGCTACTGGGGGCAGGGGGGCACAGATACGCAGTATTTT. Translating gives CASSYWGQGGTDTQYF.